This T cell receptor (beta chain) was documented in a study of T cell responses to AZD1222 COVID-19 vaccine. Study-level information: It was second doses at about 4 or about 12 weeks that were pooled. Study-wide results and limits: White British ancestry dominated among donors, who included more females, and clonal diversity was possibly underestimated.

Some clones are missing from TCRdb's copy, which holds only in-frame ones; the method was immunoSEQ multiplex PCR. Of some 120,000 clones listed, roughly 87% are singletons. Comment on this clone: Its antigen is still unknown.

Germline CDR1 SGDLS, CDR2 YYNGEE. The V end was cut by 4 bases, the J end by 6 bases, with 8 bases between. This CDR3 contains 11 residues. The chain links TRBV9 to TRBJ2-7; tentative D call: TRBD2 (5 bases). The receptor comes from an adult in good health. The sample was peripheral blood, taken on day 0 of AZD1222 vaccination. The CDR3 DNA is TGTGCCAGCAGCCACGGAGGCGAGCAGTACTTC. It specifies CASSHGGEQYF.